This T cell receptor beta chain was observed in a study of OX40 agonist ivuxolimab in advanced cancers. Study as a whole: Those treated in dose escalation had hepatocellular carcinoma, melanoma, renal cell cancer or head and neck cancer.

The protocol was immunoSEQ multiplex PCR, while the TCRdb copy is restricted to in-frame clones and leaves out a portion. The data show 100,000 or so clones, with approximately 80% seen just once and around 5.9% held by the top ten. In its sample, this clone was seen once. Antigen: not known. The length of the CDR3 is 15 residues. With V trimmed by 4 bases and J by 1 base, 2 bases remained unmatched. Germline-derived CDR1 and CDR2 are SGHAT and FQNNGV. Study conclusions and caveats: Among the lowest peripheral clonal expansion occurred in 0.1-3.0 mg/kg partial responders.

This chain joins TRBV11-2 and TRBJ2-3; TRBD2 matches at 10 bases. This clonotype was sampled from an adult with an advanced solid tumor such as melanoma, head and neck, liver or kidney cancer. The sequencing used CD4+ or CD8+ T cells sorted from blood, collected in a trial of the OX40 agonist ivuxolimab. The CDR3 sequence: CASSYGLAGTDTQYF. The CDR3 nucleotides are TGTGCCAGCAGCTATGGACTAGCGGGCACAGATACGCAGTATTTT. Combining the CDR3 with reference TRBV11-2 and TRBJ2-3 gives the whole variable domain EAGVAQSPRYKIIEKRQSVAFWCNPISGHATLYWYQQILGQGPKLLIQFQNNGVVDDSQLPKDRFSAERLKGVDSTLKIQPAKLEDSAVYLCASSYGLAGTDTQYFGPGTRLTVL.